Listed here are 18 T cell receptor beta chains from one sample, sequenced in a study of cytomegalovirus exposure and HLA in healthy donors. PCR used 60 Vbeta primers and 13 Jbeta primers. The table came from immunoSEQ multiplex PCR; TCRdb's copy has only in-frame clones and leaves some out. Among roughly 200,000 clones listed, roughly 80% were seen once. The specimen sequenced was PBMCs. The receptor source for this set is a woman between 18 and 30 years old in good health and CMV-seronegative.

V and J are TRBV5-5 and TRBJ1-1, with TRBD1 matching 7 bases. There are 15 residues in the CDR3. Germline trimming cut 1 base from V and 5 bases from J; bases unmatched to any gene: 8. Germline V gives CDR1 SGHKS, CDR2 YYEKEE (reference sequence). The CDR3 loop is CASSLPGGVGTEAFF. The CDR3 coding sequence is TGTGCCAGCAGCTTGCCAGGGGGTGTTGGTACTGAAGCTTTCTTT.

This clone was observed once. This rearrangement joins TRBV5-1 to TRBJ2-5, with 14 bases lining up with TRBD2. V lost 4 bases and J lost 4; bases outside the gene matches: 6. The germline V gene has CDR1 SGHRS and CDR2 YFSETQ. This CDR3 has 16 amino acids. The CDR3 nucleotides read TGCGCCAGCAGCCGGGGACTAGCGGGAGAAATAGAGACCCAGTACTTC. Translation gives CASSRGLAGEIETQYF.

The CDR3, as DNA: TGTGCCAGCAGCTTAGCTAGCACCGTATACAATGAGCAGTTCTTC. This gives the protein CASSLASTVYNEQFF. The J gene is TRBJ2-1, the V gene TRBV7-2; unclear D gene. There are 15 residues in the CDR3. The V gene lost 0 bases and the J gene lost 4 bases, with 10 bases spanning the gap. Germline CDR1 and CDR2: SGHTA and FQGNSA. Drawing the rest from reference TRBV7-2 and TRBJ2-1, the complete variable domain is GAGVSQSPSNKVTEKGKDVELRCDPISGHTALYWYRQSLGQGLEFLIYFQGNSAPDKSGLPSDRFSAERTGGSVSTLTIQRTQQEDSAVYLCASSLASTVYNEQFFGPGTRLTVL.

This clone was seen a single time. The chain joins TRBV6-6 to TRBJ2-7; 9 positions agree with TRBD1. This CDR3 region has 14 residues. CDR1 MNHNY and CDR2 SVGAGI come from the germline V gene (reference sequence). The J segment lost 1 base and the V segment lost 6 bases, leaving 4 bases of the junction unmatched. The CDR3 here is CASRTGTGSYEQYF. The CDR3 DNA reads TGTGCCAGCAGAACCGGGACAGGGTCCTACGAGCAGTACTTC.

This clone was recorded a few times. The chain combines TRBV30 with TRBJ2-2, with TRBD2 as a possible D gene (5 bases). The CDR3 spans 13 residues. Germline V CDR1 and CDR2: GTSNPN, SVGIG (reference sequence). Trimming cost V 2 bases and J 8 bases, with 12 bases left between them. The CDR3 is CAWSTLGGGELFF. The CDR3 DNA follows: TGTGCCTGGAGTACTCTGGGCGGGGGGGAGCTGTTTTTT.

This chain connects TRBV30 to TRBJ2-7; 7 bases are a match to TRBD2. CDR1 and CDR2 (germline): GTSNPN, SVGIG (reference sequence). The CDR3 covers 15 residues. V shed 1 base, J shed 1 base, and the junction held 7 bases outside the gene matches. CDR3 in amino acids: CAWSAWDYPSYEQYV. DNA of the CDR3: TGTGCCTGGAGTGCTTGGGACTACCCTTCCTACGAGCAGTACGTC.

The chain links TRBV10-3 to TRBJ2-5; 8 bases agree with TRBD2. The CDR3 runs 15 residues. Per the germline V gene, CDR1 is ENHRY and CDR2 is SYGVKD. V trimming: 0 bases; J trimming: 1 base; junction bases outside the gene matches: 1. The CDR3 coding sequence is TGTGCCATCAGTGAGTCTGGGACTAGCCAAGAGACCCAGTACTTC. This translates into CAISESGTSQETQYF.

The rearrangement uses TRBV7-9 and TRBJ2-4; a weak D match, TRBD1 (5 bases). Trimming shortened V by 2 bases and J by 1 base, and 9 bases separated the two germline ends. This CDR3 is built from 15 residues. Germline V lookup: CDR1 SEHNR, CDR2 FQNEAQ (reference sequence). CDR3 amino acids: CASSLIGAAKNIQYF. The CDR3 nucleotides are TGTGCCAGCAGCTTAATTGGGGCTGCCAAAAACATTCAGTACTTC.

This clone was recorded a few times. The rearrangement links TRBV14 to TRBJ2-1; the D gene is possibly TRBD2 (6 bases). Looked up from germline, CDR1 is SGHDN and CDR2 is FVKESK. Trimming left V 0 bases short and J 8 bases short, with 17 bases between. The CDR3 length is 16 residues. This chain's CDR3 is CASSQENREPWDEQFF. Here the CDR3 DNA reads TGTGCCAGCAGCCAAGAGAACCGGGAGCCCTGGGATGAGCAGTTCTTC. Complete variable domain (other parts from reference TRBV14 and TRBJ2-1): EAGVTQFPSHSVIEKGQTVTLRCDPISGHDNLYWYRRVMGKEIKFLLHFVKESKQDESGMPNNRFLAERTGGTYSTLKVQPAELEDSGVYFCASSQENREPWDEQFFGPGTRLTVL.

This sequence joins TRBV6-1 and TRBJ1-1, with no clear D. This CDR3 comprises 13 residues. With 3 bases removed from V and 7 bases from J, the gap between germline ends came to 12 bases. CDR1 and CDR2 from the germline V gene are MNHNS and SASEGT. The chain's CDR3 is CASSDPSRVEAFF. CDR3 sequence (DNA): TGTGCCAGCAGTGACCCCTCCCGGGTTGAAGCTTTCTTT.

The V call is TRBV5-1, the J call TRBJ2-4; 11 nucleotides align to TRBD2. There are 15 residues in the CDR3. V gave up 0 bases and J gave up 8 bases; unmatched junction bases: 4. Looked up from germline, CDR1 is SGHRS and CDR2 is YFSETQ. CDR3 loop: CASSLVAGGPDIQYF. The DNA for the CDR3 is TGCGCCAGCAGCTTGGTAGCGGGAGGGCCCGACATTCAGTACTTC.

DNA for the CDR3: TGTGCCAGCTCAAAAGGACAGGGGTCGGACACCGGGGAGCTGTTTTTT. Encoded protein: CASSKGQGSDTGELFF. The chain has TRBV18 and TRBJ2-2; TRBD1 matches 9 bases. Germline CDR1 KGHSH, CDR2 LQKENI. The length of the CDR3 is 16 residues. The V gene end was trimmed by 5 bases and the J gene end by 3 bases; junction bases not matched to a gene: 7.

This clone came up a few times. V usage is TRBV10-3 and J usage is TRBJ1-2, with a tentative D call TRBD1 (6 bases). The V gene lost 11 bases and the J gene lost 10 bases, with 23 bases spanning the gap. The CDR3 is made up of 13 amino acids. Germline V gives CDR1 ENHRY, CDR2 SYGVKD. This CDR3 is CALSQGYLGDYTF. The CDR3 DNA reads TGTGCCCTTTCACAGGGCTACCTGGGTGACTACACCTTC.

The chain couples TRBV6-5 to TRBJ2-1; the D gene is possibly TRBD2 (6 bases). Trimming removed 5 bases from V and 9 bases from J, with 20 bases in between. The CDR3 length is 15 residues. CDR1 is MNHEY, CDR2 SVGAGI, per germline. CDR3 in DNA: TGTGCCAGCAGTCCGGGACTGACCGCCGATCGTGAGCAGTTCTTC. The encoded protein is CASSPGLTADREQFF.

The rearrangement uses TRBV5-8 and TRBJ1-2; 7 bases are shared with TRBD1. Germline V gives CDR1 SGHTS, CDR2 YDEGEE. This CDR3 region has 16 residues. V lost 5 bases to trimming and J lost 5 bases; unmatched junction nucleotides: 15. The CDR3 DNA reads TGTGCCAGCAGTTATGGTAGGGGGCGAGGAATATATGGCTACACCTTC. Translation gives CASSYGRGRGIYGYTF.

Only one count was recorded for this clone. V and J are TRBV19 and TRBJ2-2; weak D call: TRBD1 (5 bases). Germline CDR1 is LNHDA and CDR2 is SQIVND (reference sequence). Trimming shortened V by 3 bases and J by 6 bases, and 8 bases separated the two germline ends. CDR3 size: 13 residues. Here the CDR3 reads CASSIQGSGELFF. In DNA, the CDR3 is TGTGCCAGTAGTATCCAGGGTTCCGGGGAGCTGTTTTTT.

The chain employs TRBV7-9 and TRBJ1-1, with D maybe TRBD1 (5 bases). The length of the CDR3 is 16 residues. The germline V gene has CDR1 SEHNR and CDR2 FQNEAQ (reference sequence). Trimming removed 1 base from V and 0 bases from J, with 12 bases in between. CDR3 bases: TGTGCCAGCAGCTTAGGAGCGGGACGATTGAACACTGAAGCTTTCTTT. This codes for CASSLGAGRLNTEAFF.

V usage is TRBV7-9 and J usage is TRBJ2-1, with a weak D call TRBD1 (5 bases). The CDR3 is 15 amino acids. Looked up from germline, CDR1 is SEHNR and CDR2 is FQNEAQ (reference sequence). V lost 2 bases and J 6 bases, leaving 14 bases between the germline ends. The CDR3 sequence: CASSLPGQGTNEQFF. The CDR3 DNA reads TGTGCCAGCAGCTTACCTGGGCAGGGAACCAATGAGCAGTTCTTC. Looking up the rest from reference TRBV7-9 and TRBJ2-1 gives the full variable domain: DTGVSQNPRHKITKRGQNVTFRCDPISEHNRLYWYRQTLGQGPEFLTYFQNEAQLEKSRLLSDRFSAERPKGSFSTLEIQRTEQGDSAMYLCASSLPGQGTNEQFFGPGTRLTVL.